The rows below give T cell receptor beta chains drawn from one sample of a study of blood T cell repertoires in COVID-19. Sequencing used immunoSEQ multiplex PCR; TCRdb keeps in-frame clones, though not all of them. The table includes fewer than 400,000 clones, around 84% detected once. The sample consisted of peripheral blood. The receptors were sampled from a woman aged 18-29 years with acute or convalescent COVID-19. Each CDR3 is given with its conserved first and last residue. The order of the fields is CDR3 length, D gene, V gene, clone size, J gene, CDR3 DNA, CDR3 protein. A D gene is named only where the DNA matches it firmly. Rows may omit the clone size; those that give it use once, few, many or a size class.

>14|.|TRBV5-6|.|TRBJ1-2
TGTGCCAGCAGCCCCTTTCGGGGGGCGGGAGGCTACACCTTC
CASSPFRGAGGYTF
>15|.|TRBV9|once|TRBJ1-4
TGTGCCAGCAGCGTATCGACAGATAAAGATGAAAAACTGTTTTTT
CASSVSTDKDEKLFF
>11|.|TRBV28|.|TRBJ1-1
TGTGCCAGCAGATCGGGGGGACCCGCTTTCTTT
CASRSGGPAFF
>14|TRBD1|TRBV29-1|.|TRBJ1-2
TGCAGCGTTAACACAGGGGGCTCTAACTATGGCTACACCTTC
CSVNTGGSNYGYTF
>15|.|TRBV6-5|.|TRBJ2-7
TGTGCCAGCAGTTACTCATACAGGCAACTAATCGAGCAGTACTTC
CASSYSYRQLIEQYF
>18|TRBD2|TRBV7-9|.|TRBJ2-1
TGTGCCAGCAGCCGGCAGAGAATAGCGGGAGAGCCCTACAATGAGCAGTTCTTC
CASSRQRIAGEPYNEQFF
>16|TRBD2|TRBV9|.|TRBJ2-2
TGTGCCAGCAGCGTAGTAGCGGGGGCTTACACCGGGGAGCTGTTTTTT
CASSVVAGAYTGELFF
>15|.|TRBV7-3|.|TRBJ2-2
TGTGCCAGCAGCTTAAAGACAGGGAACACCGGGGAGCTGTTTTTT
CASSLKTGNTGELFF
>14|.|TRBV3-1/TRBV3-2|.|TRBJ1-2
TGTGCCAGCAGCCAAGGGACAGACTTTTCGGGCTACACCTTC
CASSQGTDFSGYTF
>14|TRBD1|TRBV10-3|.|TRBJ2-7
TGTGCCACTAGCCTCGGGACAGGGGTTGACGAGCAGTACTTC
CATSLGTGVDEQYF
>14|.|TRBV6-5|.|TRBJ2-2
TGTGCCAGCAGTTCCCCCGGCAGGGGCGGGGAGCTGTTTTTT
CASSSPGRGGELFF
>16|.|TRBV2|once|TRBJ1-1
TGTGCCAGCAGTGAGACCCCTTCCACGGAACAGGGTTTGGCTTTCTTT
CASSETPSTEQGLAFF
>15|.|TRBV2|.|TRBJ1-4
TGTGCCAGCACCGGGGGGAGGTTGATAAATGAAAAACTGTTTTTT
CASTGGRLINEKLFF
>15|.|TRBV5-6|.|TRBJ1-5
TGTGCCAGCAGCTTGTTAGGGGCGGGCAATCAGCCCCAGCATTTT
CASSLLGAGNQPQHF
>16|TRBD1|TRBV24-1|.|TRBJ2-5
TGTGCCACCAGTGATTGGGGGACAGAGTTACAAGAGACCCAGTACTTC
CATSDWGTELQETQYF
>14|.|TRBV6-5|.|TRBJ1-1
TGTGCCAGCAGTTACGGCCAGGTGAACACTGAAGCTTTCTTT
CASSYGQVNTEAFF
>14|.|TRBV7-2|once|TRBJ1-2
TGTGCCAGCAGCTTAGGCAGGATGAGCTATGGCTACACCTTC
CASSLGRMSYGYTF
>15|TRBD1|TRBV18|.|TRBJ1-5
TGTGCCAGCTCACCGGGGACAGGGCAACATCAGCCCCAGCATTTT
CASSPGTGQHQPQHF
>12|TRBD1|TRBV6-5|.|TRBJ1-2
TGTGCCATTAGACAGGGGGCGCGTAGCTACACCTTC
CAIRQGARSYTF
>14|.|TRBV28|.|TRBJ1-5
TGTGCCAGCAGGGATGGAGGAGACAATCAGCCCCAGCATTTT
CASRDGGDNQPQHF
>14|.|TRBV7-8|.|TRBJ1-5
TGTGCCAGCAGTAGGGTAGGGGACAATCAGCCCCAGCATTTT
CASSRVGDNQPQHF
>15|.|TRBV6-6|.|TRBJ1-5
TGTGCCAGCAGTTACTGGAGGAGGGGTAATCAGCCCCAGCATTTT
CASSYWRRGNQPQHF
>17|.|TRBV19|.|TRBJ1-2
TGTGCCAGTAGTATTAGAGAGTTAGCGGTAGATCGCTATGGCTACACCTTC
CASSIRELAVDRYGYTF
>17|.|TRBV4-1|.|TRBJ1-2
TGCGCCAGCAGCCAGACCCCCGACGGGCAGGGTGACTATGGCTACACCTTC
CASSQTPDGQGDYGYTF
>14|.|TRBV6-6|.|TRBJ2-5
TGTGCAACTAGGGGGGGGTTGGACCAAGAGACCCAGTACTTC
CATRGGLDQETQYF
>15|TRBD1|TRBV28|.|TRBJ1-5
TGTGCCAGCAGTAGCGCCTACAGGGGGAATCAGCCCCAGCATTTT
CASSSAYRGNQPQHF
>15|TRBD1|TRBV3-1/TRBV3-2|.|TRBJ1-5
TGTGCCAGCAGCCAAGGAATTGGAAGACAGGGAAAGCAGCATTTT
CASSQGIGRQGKQHF
>15|.|TRBV5-1|.|TRBJ2-7
TGCGCCAGCAGTCCGAATACGGGCGGGACCTACGAGCAGTACTTC
CASSPNTGGTYEQYF
>13|TRBD1|TRBV7-9|few|TRBJ1-3
TGTGCCAGCGAGGACAGGGCTGGAAACACCATATATTTT
CASEDRAGNTIYF
>18|TRBD1|TRBV19|.|TRBJ2-1
TGTGCCAGTAGTATATCTGGTGGGACAGGGGAGAAATACAATGAGCAGTTCTTC
CASSISGGTGEKYNEQFF
>13|TRBD2|TRBV27|.|TRBJ2-7
TGTGCCACCAGACTAGCGAGCTCCTACGAGCAGTACTTC
CATRLASSYEQYF
>15|TRBD1|TRBV7-8|.|TRBJ1-5
TGTGCCAGCAGCCCACCCGACAGGGTGGTTCAGCCCCAGCATTTT
CASSPPDRVVQPQHF
>17|TRBD2|TRBV11-2|.|TRBJ2-2
TGTGCCAGCAGCTACGGACTAGCGGGGGGGAACACCGGGGAGCTGTTTTTT
CASSYGLAGGNTGELFF
>16|.|TRBV19|.|TRBJ1-1
TGTGCCAGTAGTAAAGAAGGTGGGCAGCTTAGTACTGAAGCTTTCTTT
CASSKEGGQLSTEAFF
>14|.|TRBV5-1|.|TRBJ2-5
TGCGCCAGCAGCTTCGGCGACAGCCAAGAGACCCAGTACTTC
CASSFGDSQETQYF
>14|TRBD1|TRBV29-1|.|TRBJ2-7
TGCAGCGTCCCTCTGGGACAGGGGATATACGAGCAGTACTTC
CSVPLGQGIYEQYF
>13|TRBD1|TRBV27|.|TRBJ1-1
TGTGCCAGCAGACAACAGGGGGGCACTGAAGCTTTCTTT
CASRQQGGTEAFF
>16|TRBD2|TRBV6-5|.|TRBJ2-7
TGTGCCAGCAGTTTCCCGACTAGCGCCGAGAGATACGAGCAGTACTTC
CASSFPTSAERYEQYF
>13|TRBD1|TRBV19|.|TRBJ1-1
TGTGCCAGTAGGGGACAGACAGACACTGAAGCTTTCTTT
CASRGQTDTEAFF
>17|TRBD1|TRBV24-1|.|TRBJ2-1
TGTGCCACCAGTGACCCCCGGGGGACAGGGGGCCGGAATGAGCAGTTCTTC
CATSDPRGTGGRNEQFF